The 25 T cell receptor beta chains below come from one sample, sequenced in a study of molecular identifiers for immune sequencing clone quantification. TCRdb re-called the PCR reads with MiXCR, one entry per CDR3 protein. The data show roughly 100,000 distinct CDR3 sequences, with 35% seen just once and 9% to 10% held by the top ten. The sample was naive CD8+ T cells from blood, with Jurkat cell RNA spiked in. As for subset: FACS-sorted CD8+CD4-CCR7+CD45RA+ naive T cells. All receptors come from a human donor in good health. Some libraries in this study had Jurkat cell RNA spiked in.

To note about this clonotype: One junction end disagrees with the germline gene, perhaps due to a read error. This rearrangement joins TRBV27 to TRBJ1-2, with a tentative D call TRBD1 (5 bases). Germline CDR1 reads MNHEY; CDR2 reads SMNVEV (reference sequence). The CDR3 loop spans 15 amino acids. The CDR3 region has the DNA TGTGCCAGCAGTCTATCAACCGGGACCACACTTTTCTACACCTTC. Its translation: CASSLSTGTTLFYTF.

The CDR3 DNA sequence: TGTGCCAGCTCACCGCCAGTCCTACCTTACACAGATACGCAGTATTTT. This codes for CASSPPVLPYTDTQYF. The chain carries TRBV18 and TRBJ2-3; the D is unclear. Germline V gene sequence: CDR1 KGHSH, CDR2 LQKENI. The CDR3 has 16 amino acids. The V gene lost 3 bases and the J gene lost 2 bases, with 15 bases spanning the gap. The full variable domain, its missing parts supplied by reference TRBV18 and TRBJ2-3, is NAGVMQNPRHLVRRRGQEARLRCSPMKGHSHVYWYRQLPEEGLKFMVYLQKENIIDESGMPKERFSAEFPKEGPSILRIQQVVRGDSAAYFCASSPPVLPYTDTQYFGPGTRLTVL.

This clonotype was seen repeatedly, ten times or more. The chain couples TRBV3-1 to TRBJ2-5; the D is unclear. V lost 0 bases and J 7 bases, leaving 9 bases between the germline ends. CDR3 length: 13 residues. CDR1 is LGHDT and CDR2 is YNNKEL in the germline V gene (reference sequence). The CDR3 sequence: CASSQDPPGTQYF. As DNA, the CDR3 is TGTGCCAGCAGCCAAGACCCTCCGGGGACCCAGTACTTC.

In this sample, this clonotype turned up many times. This chain joins TRBV7-6 and TRBJ2-3, with D possibly matching TRBD2 (6 bases). Germline CDR1 reads SGHVS; CDR2 reads FNYEAQ. V lost 1 base, J lost 1 base, and 12 bases lay in between. This CDR3 has 16 residues. As DNA, the CDR3 is TGTGCCAGCAGCTTAGGGGACTCCTTCCGCACAGATACGCAGTATTTT. This encodes CASSLGDSFRTDTQYF.

This clonotype came up once. The chain is built from TRBV21-1 and TRBJ2-5; TRBD2, the table's D call, was not compared with the DNA. TRBV21-1 is a pseudogene locus. This CDR3 comprises 17 residues. CDR3 in DNA: TGTGCCAGCAGCACCAGTGGTAGCGGGAAGGATTGGAAGACCCAGTACTTC. Protein sequence: CASSTSGSGKDWKTQYF.

Worth noting for this clonotype: This sequence may be a read error, since a much larger clone differs from it by one base. Given the absence of the conserved phenylalanine or tryptophan at the CDR3 end, a read error is likely. The rearrangement uses TRBV24-1 and TRBJ2-1; TRBD2 agrees at 7 bases. After removal of 2 bases from V and 8 bases from J, the junction contained 8 bases not matched to a gene. Per germline, CDR1 KGHDR and CDR2 SFDVKD. This CDR3 is built from 15 residues. In DNA, the CDR3 is TGTGCCACCAGTGATTCCCTGCGGGAGTTGGATGAGCAGTTCATC. It yields the protein CATSDSLRELDEQFI.

The chain combines TRBV10-3 with TRBJ2-3; D perhaps matches TRBD2 (6 bases). The CDR3 consists of 14 residues. Trimming removed 7 bases from V and 7 bases from J, with 18 bases in between. Germline CDR1 ENHRY, CDR2 SYGVKD. CDR3 coding DNA: TGTGCCATCACTGGAGGAGGGGCCCGGAATACGCAGTATTTT. Translating it yields CAITGGGARNTQYF.

The chain has TRBV27 and TRBJ2-7; D is uncertain. Germline assignment: CDR1 MNHEY and CDR2 SMNVEV (reference sequence). Trimming removed 5 bases from V and 7 bases from J, with 9 bases in between. The CDR3 runs to 11 residues. The CDR3 coding sequence is TGTGCCAGCAGTGGGGTAGGGGAGCAGTACTTC. Translating gives CASSGVGEQYF.

This clonotype was observed many times. This chain links TRBV28 with TRBJ2-7, with D tentatively TRBD1 or TRBD2 (5 bases each). Germline V gene lookup returns CDR1 MDHEN and CDR2 SYDVKM. Trimming shortened V by 6 bases and J by 5 bases, and 11 bases separated the two germline ends. This CDR3 is built from 12 residues. The CDR3 nucleotides read TGTGCCAGCAGCTTGATGGGGGACGAGCAGTACTTC. Encoded protein: CASSLMGDEQYF.

This clonotype was detected ten times or more. This chain links TRBV28 with TRBJ1-5; unclear D gene. The CDR3 totals 16 residues. V was pared by 4 bases and J by 7 bases, with 20 bases between. The germline CDR1 and CDR2 sequences are MDHEN and SYDVKM. CDR3 sequence reads: CASSSRGPGVVQPQHF. The CDR3 DNA is TGTGCCAGCAGTTCTCGAGGACCCGGAGTAGTCCAGCCCCAGCATTTT.

This clonotype was seen once. A single base separates this from a much larger clone, so it may be a read error. The CDR3 protein is CASMGLAPYEQCF. CDR3 coding DNA: TGTGCCAGCATGGGACTAGCGCCGTACGAGCAGTGCTTC. The chain carries TRBV28 and TRBJ2-7; 10 bases align to TRBD2. The CDR3 covers 13 residues. Germline V gene lookup returns CDR1 MDHEN and CDR2 SYDVKM. Based on the CDR3 plus reference TRBV28 and TRBJ2-7, the full variable domain is DVKVTQSSRYLVKRTGEKVFLECVQDMDHENMFWYRQDPGLGLRLIYFSYDVKMKEKGDIPEGYSVSREKKERFSLILESASTNQTSMYLCASMGLAPYEQCFGPGTRLTVT.

With respect to this clonotype: An end of the junction differs from the germline gene, which may be a read error. The chain carries TRBV4-3 and TRBJ1-5; no clear D gene. Germline lookup yields CDR1 LGHNA and CDR2 YSLEER. This CDR3 is 13 amino acids long. For the CDR3, the DNA is TGCGCCAGCCGCCAAGATCGATCTCAGCCCCAGCATTTT. This gives the protein CASRQDRSQPQHF.

For this clonotype: The conserved phenylalanine or tryptophan is not found at the CDR3 terminus, so this likely reflects a read error. This chain joins TRBV7-9 and TRBJ2-1, with TRBD1 matching over 9 bases. Trimming at V came to 4 bases and at J to 5 bases, leaving 12 bases not matched to a gene. Germline V lookup: CDR1 SEHNR, CDR2 FQNEAQ (reference sequence). This CDR3 comprises 17 residues. The CDR3 DNA is TGTGCCAGCAGCTGGGGAACTGGGACAGGGTACAACAATGAGCAGTTCATC. Translated, it gives CASSWGTGTGYNNEQFI.

The chain has TRBV12-3 or TRBV12-4 and TRBJ2-1; 11 nucleotides align to TRBD1. Losses at the gene ends were 6 bases for V and 8 bases for J; bases not matched to a gene: 3. CDR3 size: 13 residues. CDR3 coding DNA: TGTGCCAGCAGCGGGACAGGGGGTGATGAGCAGTTCTTC. Translation gives CASSGTGGDEQFF.

This clonotype was observed many times. The V call is TRBV12-3 or TRBV12-4, the J call TRBJ1-1, with D possibly matching TRBD1 (5 bases). Trimming pared 1 base from V and 6 bases from J, leaving 9 bases between. There are 13 residues in the CDR3. The CDR3 DNA reads as TGTGCCAGCAGTTTAGGGTGGGGGGCTGAAGCTTTCTTT. Translated: CASSLGWGAEAFF.

This clonotype came up many times. The chain employs TRBV7-2 and TRBJ2-5, with TRBD2 matching 12 bases. CDR1 and CDR2 (germline): SGHTA, FQGNSA. V shed 6 bases, J shed 6 bases, and the junction held 17 bases outside the gene matches. This CDR3 contains 18 residues. The CDR3 loop reads CASSHKGTSGLPDQTQYF. Written as DNA, the CDR3 is TGTGCCAGCAGTCACAAAGGGACTAGCGGGTTACCCGACCAGACCCAGTACTTC.

About this clonotype itself: Given the absence of the conserved phenylalanine or tryptophan at the CDR3 end, a read error is likely. The genes are TRBV6-4 and TRBJ2-1; 10 bases match TRBD2. The CDR3 has 14 amino acids. Germline V lookup: CDR1 MRHNA, CDR2 SNTAGT. The junction had 2 bases not matched to a gene; V was cut back by 5 bases and J by 4 bases. For the CDR3, the DNA is TGTGCCAGCAGTTCACTAGCGGGGTACAATGAGCAGTTCATC. Protein sequence: CASSSLAGYNEQFI.

As to this clonotype: A single base separates this from a much larger clone, so it may be a read error. V and J are TRBV9 and TRBJ1-4; D gene ambiguous. The CDR3 length is 14 residues. Germline V gene data show CDR1 as SGDLS and CDR2 as YYNGEE. The CDR3 region has the DNA TGTGCCAGCAGCGTATCTGGAGGGAATGAAAAACTGTATTTT. Protein: CASSVSGGNEKLYF.

The CDR3 protein is CASSLLGAVYEQYF. CDR3 DNA sequence: TGTGCCAGCAGCTTACTCGGAGCCGTGTACGAGCAGTACTTC. The chain recombines TRBV7-2 with TRBJ2-7; D is unclear. CDR1 and CDR2 (germline): SGHTA, FQGNSA. The CDR3 spans 14 residues. Trimming left V 2 bases short and J 4 bases short, with 12 bases between.

Concerning this clonotype itself: Germline is not matched at one junction end, which may reflect a read error. V and J are TRBV28 and TRBJ2-5, with TRBD1 matching over 7 bases. From germline, CDR1 is MDHEN and CDR2 SYDVKM. CDR3 length equals 14 residues. CDR3 DNA: TGTGCCGGCAGTCCGGGACAGTACAAAGAGACCCAGTACTTC. This codes for CAGSPGQYKETQYF.

The CDR3 loop is CALGRPDYEQYF. As DNA, the CDR3 is TGTGCGTTGGGGAGACCGGACTACGAGCAGTACTTC. The chain carries TRBV6-1 and TRBJ2-7; a weak D match, TRBD2 (5 bases). Germline CDR1 reads MNHNS; CDR2 reads SASEGT. The CDR3 contains 12 residues.

A remark on this clonotype: A much bigger clone sits one base away, suggesting this may be a read error. J is TRBJ2-1 and V is TRBV9; 8 positions agree with TRBD1. This CDR3 is built from 15 residues. Germline V gives CDR1 SGDLS, CDR2 YYNGEE. Trimming took 4 bases from V and 10 from J; bases not matched to a gene: 13. This chain's CDR3 is CASSTPRTGLGEQFF. CDR3 DNA sequence: TGTGCCAGCAGCACTCCCCGGACAGGGCTCGGGGAGCAGTTCTTC.

This clonotype was recorded a few times. This rearrangement joins TRBV10-3 to TRBJ2-7; no reliable D call. Germline assignment: CDR1 ENHRY and CDR2 SYGVKD. Deletions cut 0 bases from V and 12 bases from J, with 21 bases between. This CDR3 comprises 15 residues. The CDR3 nucleotides are TGTGCCATCAGTGAGTCGCAAGGCCCGTATACGAACGGGTACTTC. Amino acid sequence: CAISESQGPYTNGYF.

The V and J genes are TRBV16 and TRBJ2-1; the D gene is possibly TRBD2 (6 bases). Germline V CDR1 and CDR2: KGHSY, FQNENV. V lost 2 bases, J lost 7 bases, and 12 bases lay in between. The CDR3 extends over 14 amino acids. In DNA form, the CDR3 reads TGTGCCAGCAGCCAAGTCGGGAGCTATAATGAGCAGTTCTTC. Encoded protein: CASSQVGSYNEQFF.

This clonotype was counted once. The rearrangement joins TRBV27 to TRBJ2-3; D is unresolved. The V and J ends lost 5 bases and 0 bases respectively, with 15 bases between them. The CDR3 covers 16 residues. Germline V lookup: CDR1 MNHEY, CDR2 SMNVEV (reference sequence). CDR3 amino acids: CASSPGISTSTDTQYF. CDR3 in DNA: TGTGCCAGCAGTCCAGGCATTTCCACTAGCACAGATACGCAGTATTTT.